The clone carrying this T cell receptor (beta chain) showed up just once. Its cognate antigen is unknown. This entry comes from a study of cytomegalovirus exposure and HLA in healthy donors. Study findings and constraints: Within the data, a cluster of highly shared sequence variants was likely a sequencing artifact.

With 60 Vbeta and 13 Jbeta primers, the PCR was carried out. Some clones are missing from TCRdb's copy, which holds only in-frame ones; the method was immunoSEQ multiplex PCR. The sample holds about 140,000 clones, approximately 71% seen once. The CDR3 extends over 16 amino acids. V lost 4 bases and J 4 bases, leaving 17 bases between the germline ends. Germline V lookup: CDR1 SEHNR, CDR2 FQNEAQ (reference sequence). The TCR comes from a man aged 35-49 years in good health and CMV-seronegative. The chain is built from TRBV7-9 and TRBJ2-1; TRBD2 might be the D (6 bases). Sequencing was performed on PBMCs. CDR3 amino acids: CASSSPAGKMYNEQFF. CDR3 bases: TGTGCCAGCAGCTCCCCAGCGGGTAAGATGTACAATGAGCAGTTCTTC.